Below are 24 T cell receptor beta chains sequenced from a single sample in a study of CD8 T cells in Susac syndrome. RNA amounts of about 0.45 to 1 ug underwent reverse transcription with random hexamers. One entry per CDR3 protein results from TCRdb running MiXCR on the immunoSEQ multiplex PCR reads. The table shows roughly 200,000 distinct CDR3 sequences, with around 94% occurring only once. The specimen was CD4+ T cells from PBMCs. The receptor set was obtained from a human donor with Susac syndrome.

CDR3 in DNA: TGCAGTGCTAGTCTCGGTCAAAGAAGGGTTCAGCAGTACTTC. Its protein is CSASLGQRRVQQYF. The J gene is TRBJ2-7, the V gene TRBV20-1; D not resolved. Between the trimmed V and J ends, which lost 3 bases and 8 bases, there was a span of 20 bases. CDR1 is DFQATT and CDR2 is SNEGSKA in the germline V gene (reference sequence). This CDR3 has 14 residues.

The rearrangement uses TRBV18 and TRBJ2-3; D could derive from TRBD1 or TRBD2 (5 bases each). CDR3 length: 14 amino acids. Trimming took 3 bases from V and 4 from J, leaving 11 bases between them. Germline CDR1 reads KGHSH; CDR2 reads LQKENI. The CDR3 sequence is CASSPRGPPDTQYF. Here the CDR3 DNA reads TGTGCCAGCTCACCGAGGGGCCCCCCAGATACGCAGTATTTT.

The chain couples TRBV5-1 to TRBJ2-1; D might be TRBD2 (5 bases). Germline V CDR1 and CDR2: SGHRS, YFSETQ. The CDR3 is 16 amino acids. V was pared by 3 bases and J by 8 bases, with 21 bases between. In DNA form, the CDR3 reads TGCGCCAGCAGCTGGTCCCAACCCCTTCGGGGAGATGAGCAGTTCTTC. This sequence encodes CASSWSQPLRGDEQFF.

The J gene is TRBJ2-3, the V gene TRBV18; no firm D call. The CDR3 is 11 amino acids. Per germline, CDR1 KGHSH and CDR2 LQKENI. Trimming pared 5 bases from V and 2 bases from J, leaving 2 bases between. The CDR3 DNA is TGTGCCAGCTCAACCACAGATACGCAGTATTTT. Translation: CASSTTDTQYF.

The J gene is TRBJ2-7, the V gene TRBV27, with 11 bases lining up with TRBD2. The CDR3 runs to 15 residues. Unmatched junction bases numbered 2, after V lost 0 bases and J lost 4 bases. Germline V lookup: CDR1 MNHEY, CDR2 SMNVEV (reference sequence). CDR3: CASSLSLAGGYEQYF. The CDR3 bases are TGTGCCAGCAGTTTATCGCTAGCGGGAGGTTACGAGCAGTACTTC.

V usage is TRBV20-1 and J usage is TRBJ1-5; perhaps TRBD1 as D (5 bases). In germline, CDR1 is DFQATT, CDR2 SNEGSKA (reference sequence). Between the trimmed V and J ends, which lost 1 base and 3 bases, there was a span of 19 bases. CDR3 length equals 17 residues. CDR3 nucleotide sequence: TGCAGTGCTAGAGTCAATCCTAGGGGAGTTGACAATCAGCCCCAGCATTTT. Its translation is CSARVNPRGVDNQPQHF.

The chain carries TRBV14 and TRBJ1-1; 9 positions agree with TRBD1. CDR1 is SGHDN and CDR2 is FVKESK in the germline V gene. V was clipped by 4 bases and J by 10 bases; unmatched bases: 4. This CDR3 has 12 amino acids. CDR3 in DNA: TGTGCCAGCAGCCTGGGACAGGGTCGAGCTTTCTTT. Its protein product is CASSLGQGRAFF. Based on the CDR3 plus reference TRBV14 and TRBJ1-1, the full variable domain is EAGVTQFPSHSVIEKGQTVTLRCDPISGHDNLYWYRRVMGKEIKFLLHFVKESKQDESGMPNNRFLAERTGGTYSTLKVQPAELEDSGVYFCASSLGQGRAFFGQGTRLTVV.

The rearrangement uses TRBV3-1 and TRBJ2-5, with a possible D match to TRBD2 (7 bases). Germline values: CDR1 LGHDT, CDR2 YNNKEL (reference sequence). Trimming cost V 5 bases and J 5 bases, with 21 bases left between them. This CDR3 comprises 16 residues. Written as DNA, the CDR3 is TGTGCCAGCAGCGCACGTTCGGGGGGCCCAGTGGAGACCCAGTACTTC. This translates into CASSARSGGPVETQYF.

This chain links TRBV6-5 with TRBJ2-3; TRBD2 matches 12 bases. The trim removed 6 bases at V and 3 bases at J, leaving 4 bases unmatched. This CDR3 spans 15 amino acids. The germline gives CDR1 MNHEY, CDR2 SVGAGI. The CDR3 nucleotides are TGTGCCAGCAGGCGGACTAGCGGGATTACAGATACGCAGTATTTT. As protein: CASRRTSGITDTQYF.

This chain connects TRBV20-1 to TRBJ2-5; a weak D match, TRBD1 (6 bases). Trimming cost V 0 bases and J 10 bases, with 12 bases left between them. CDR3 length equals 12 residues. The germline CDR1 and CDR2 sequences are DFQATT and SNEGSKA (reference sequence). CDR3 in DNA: TGCAGTGCTAGAGATGGAAGAGGGGGCCAGTACTTC. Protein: CSARDGRGGQYF.

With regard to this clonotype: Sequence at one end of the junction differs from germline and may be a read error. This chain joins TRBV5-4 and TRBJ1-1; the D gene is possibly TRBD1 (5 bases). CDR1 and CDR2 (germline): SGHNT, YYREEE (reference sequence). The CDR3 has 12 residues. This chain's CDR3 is CASSSGINRAFF. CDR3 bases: TGCGCCAGCAGCTCGGGGATTAACAGGGCTTTCTTT.

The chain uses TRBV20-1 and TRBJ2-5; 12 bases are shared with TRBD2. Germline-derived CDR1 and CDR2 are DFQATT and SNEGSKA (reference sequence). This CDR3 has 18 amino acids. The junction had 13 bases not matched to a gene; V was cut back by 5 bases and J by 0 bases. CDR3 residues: CSAQLRLAGALYQETQYF. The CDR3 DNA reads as TGCAGTGCTCAACTCCGACTAGCGGGGGCCCTGTACCAAGAGACCCAGTACTTC.

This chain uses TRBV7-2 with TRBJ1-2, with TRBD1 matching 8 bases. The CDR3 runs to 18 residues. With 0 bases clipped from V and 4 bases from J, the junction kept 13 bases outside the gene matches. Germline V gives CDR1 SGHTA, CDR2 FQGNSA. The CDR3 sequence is CASSLAPPDRAQGYGYTF. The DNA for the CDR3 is TGTGCCAGCAGCTTAGCGCCGCCGGACAGGGCTCAGGGCTATGGCTACACCTTC.

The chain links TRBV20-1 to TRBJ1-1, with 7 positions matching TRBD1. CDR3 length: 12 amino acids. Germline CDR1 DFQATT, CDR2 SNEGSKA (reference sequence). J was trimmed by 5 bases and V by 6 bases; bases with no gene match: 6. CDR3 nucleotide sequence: TGCAGTGCAAAGCAGGGGGGTACTGAAGCTTTCTTT. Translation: CSAKQGGTEAFF.

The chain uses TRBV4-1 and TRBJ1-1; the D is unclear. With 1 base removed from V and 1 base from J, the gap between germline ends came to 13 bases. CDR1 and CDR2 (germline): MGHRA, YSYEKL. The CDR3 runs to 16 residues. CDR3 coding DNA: TGCGCCAGCAGCCAAGGCGGGTGGAGGACGAACACTGAAGCTTTCTTT. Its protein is CASSQGGWRTNTEAFF.

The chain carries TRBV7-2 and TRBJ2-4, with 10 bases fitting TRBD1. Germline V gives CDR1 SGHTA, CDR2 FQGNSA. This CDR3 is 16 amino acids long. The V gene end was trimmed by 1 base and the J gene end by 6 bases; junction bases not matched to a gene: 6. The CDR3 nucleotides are TGTGCCAGCAGCTTAGGGACAGGGGGTTTAGGAAACATTCAGTACTTC. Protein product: CASSLGTGGLGNIQYF.

The CDR3 region is CAIRDRDRGYNEQFF. CDR3 in DNA: TGTGCCATCAGAGACAGGGACAGGGGCTACAATGAGCAGTTCTTC. The chain combines TRBV10-3 with TRBJ2-1, with 10 bases fitting TRBD1. Per germline, CDR1 ENHRY and CDR2 SYGVKD. The CDR3 runs to 15 residues. The V gene end was trimmed by 6 bases and the J gene end by 3 bases; junction bases not matched to a gene: 5.

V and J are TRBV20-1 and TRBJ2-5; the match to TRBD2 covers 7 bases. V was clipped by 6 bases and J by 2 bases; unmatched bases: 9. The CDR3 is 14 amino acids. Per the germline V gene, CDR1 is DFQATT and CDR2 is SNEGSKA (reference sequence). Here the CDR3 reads CSAALADPQETQYF. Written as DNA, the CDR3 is TGCAGTGCGGCCCTAGCGGATCCTCAAGAGACCCAGTACTTC.

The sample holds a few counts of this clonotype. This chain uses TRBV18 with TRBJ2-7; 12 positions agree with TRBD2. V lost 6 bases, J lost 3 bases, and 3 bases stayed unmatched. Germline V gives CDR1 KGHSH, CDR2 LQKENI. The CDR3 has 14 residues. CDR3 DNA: TGTGCCAGCTCCGGACTAGCGGGGAGCTACGAGCAGTACTTC. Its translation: CASSGLAGSYEQYF.

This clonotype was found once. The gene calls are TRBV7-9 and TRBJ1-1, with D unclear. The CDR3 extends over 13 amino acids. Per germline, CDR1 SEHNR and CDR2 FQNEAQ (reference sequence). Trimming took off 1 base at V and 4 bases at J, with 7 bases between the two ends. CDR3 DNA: TGTGCCAGCAGCTTAGGCACAGTCACTGAAGCTTTCTTT. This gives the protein CASSLGTVTEAFF.

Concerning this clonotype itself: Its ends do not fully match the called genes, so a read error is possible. The DNA of the CDR3 is TGTGCCAGCAGCCAGCGGGGGGGCTCCTTCAATGAGCAGTTCTTC. This gives the protein CASSQRGGSFNEQFF. The chain couples TRBV5-4 to TRBJ2-1; 10 bases are a match to TRBD2. The CDR3 runs 15 residues. The germline V gene has CDR1 SGHNT and CDR2 YYREEE (reference sequence).

Here the CDR3 reads CASSLGTGGLSETQYF. The CDR3 DNA reads TGTGCCAGCAGCTTAGGTACAGGGGGCTTGTCGGAGACCCAGTACTTC. This sequence joins TRBV7-2 and TRBJ2-5, with 9 bases fitting TRBD1. V gave up 1 base and J gave up 5 bases; unmatched junction bases: 8. The CDR3 is made up of 16 amino acids. The germline V gene has CDR1 SGHTA and CDR2 FQGNSA.

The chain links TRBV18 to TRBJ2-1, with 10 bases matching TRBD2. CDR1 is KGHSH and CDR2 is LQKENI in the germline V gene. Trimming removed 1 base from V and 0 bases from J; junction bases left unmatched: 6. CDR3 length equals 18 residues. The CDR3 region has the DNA TGTGCCAGCTCACCACGGGCTAGCGGGAGAATCTCCTACAATGAGCAGTTCTTC. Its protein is CASSPRASGRISYNEQFF.

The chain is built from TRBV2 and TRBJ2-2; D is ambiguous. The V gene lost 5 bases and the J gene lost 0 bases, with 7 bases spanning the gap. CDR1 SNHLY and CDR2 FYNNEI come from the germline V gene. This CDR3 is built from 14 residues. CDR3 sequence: CASSRAANTGELFF. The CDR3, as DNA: TGTGCCAGCAGTCGGGCGGCGAACACCGGGGAGCTGTTTTTT.